The clone carrying this TCR beta chain was recorded many times. The data were taken from a study of T-cell reconstitution after alpha-beta-depleted transplantation in children. A library of TCRbeta sequences, prepared with unique molecular identifiers, was generated. TCRdb redid the calling of the PCR reads with MiXCR, one entry per CDR3 protein. The data show about 400,000 distinct CDR3 sequences, roughly 20% seen once. The CDR3 spans 15 residues. CDR1 and CDR2 from the germline V gene are KGHDR and SFDVKD. Unmatched junction bases numbered 7, after V lost 2 bases and J lost 7 bases. V is TRBV24-1 and J is TRBJ2-1; TRBD2 matches 7 bases. The sample here was PBMCs from the stem cell graft donor, taken from the stem cell graft. The receptor was derived from a human donor who donated a stem cell graft to a child with acute myeloid leukemia. The CDR3 region has the DNA TGTGCCACCAGTGATTCGCGGGAGATCATTAATGAGCAGTTCTTC. Amino acid sequence: CATSDSREIINEQFF.